The rows below give T cell receptor beta chains drawn from one sample of a study of response to subunit inactivated influenza vaccine. Each CDR3 protein gets one entry after TCRdb re-called the RT-PCR reads with MiXCR. Among 800,000 or so distinct CDR3 sequences, 21% were seen once, and the ten largest hold more than 8.5%. Sample: PBMCs from blood, taken around 5 days after vaccination. The receptors come from a middle-aged man who received an inactivated influenza vaccine. CDR3s include the opening cysteine and the closing phenylalanine or tryptophan. A D gene is named only where the DNA matches it firmly. A clone size is listed for some rows: how often the clone was seen (once, few, many), or a class if it is expanded.

j_call d_call clone_size v_call cdr3_aa cdr3_nt
TRBJ2-7 . . TRBV11-2 CASSLERTAYEQYF TGTGCCAGCAGCTTAGAACGGACCGCCTACGAGCAGTACTTC
TRBJ2-5 TRBD2 . TRBV7-9 CASNLSGGRRYETQYF TGTGCCAGCAACTTGTCTGGCGGGAGAAGGTACGAGACCCAGTACTTC
TRBJ2-3 . few TRBV7-2 CASSLVGRMSTDTQYF TGTGCCAGCAGCTTAGTGGGGAGGATGAGCACAGATACGCAGTATTTT
TRBJ2-1 . once TRBV7-3 CASSLRGIADNEQFF TGTGCCAGCAGCTTAAGGGGAATAGCGGACAATGAGCAGTTCTTC
TRBJ1-2 . . TRBV29-1 CSGGGNYGYTF TGCAGTGGAGGCGGTAACTATGGCTACACCTTC
TRBJ2-1 . few TRBV11-2 CASSLWVGYNEQFF TGTGCCAGCAGCTTATGGGTGGGATACAATGAGCAGTTCTTC
TRBJ2-2 . few TRBV27 CASSLSNWGGSVPRSGELFF TGTGCCAGCAGTTTATCCAATTGGGGGGGCTCCGTCCCAAGATCCGGGGAGCTGTTTTTT
TRBJ1-4 . . TRBV6-4 CASSETSAENEKLFF TGTGCCAGCAGCGAAACGTCGGCAGAAAATGAAAAACTGTTTTTT
TRBJ2-1 TRBD2 few TRBV6-1 CASSLKAGAPSYNEQFF TGTGCCAGCAGCCTTAAAGCGGGAGCCCCCTCCTACAATGAGCAGTTCTTC
TRBJ2-3 . . TRBV18 CASSPRPGKRDTQYF TGTGCCAGCTCACCGCGTCCAGGGAAACGAGATACGCAGTATTTT
TRBJ2-3 TRBD2 few TRBV29-1 CSVEDRVAGGGTDTQYF TGCAGCGTTGAAGATCGGGTGGCGGGAGGGGGCACAGATACGCAGTATTTT
TRBJ2-7 . many TRBV29-1 CSVEPGGDTAYEQYF TGCAGCGTTGAACCCGGCGGGGACACCGCCTACGAGCAGTACTTC
TRBJ1-1 . . TRBV12-3/TRBV12-4 CASSLGLGPIGGGAFF TGTGCCAGCAGTTTAGGATTGGGCCCCATCGGGGGAGGGGCTTTCTTT
TRBJ2-5 TRBD2 few TRBV5-6 CASRPTSGRQTQYF TGTGCCAGCAGACCCACTAGCGGGAGACAGACCCAGTACTTC
TRBJ2-4 . . TRBV10-3 CAISEGSTKNIQYF TGTGCCATCAGTGAGGGGTCAACCAAAAACATTCAGTACTTC
TRBJ2-4 TRBD1 . TRBV6-2/TRBV6-3 CASSPPPDRGNIQYF TGTGCCAGCAGCCCACCACCCGACAGGGGAAACATTCAGTACTTC
TRBJ2-5 . many TRBV28 CASSIRRELATQYF TGTGCCAGCAGTATCCGACGGGAACTCGCGACCCAGTACTTC
TRBJ2-2 . . TRBV20-1 CSARLSTGELFF TGCAGTGCTAGACTGTCCACCGGGGAGCTGTTTTTT
TRBJ2-4 . . TRBV29-1 CSVADRKRNIQYF TGCAGCGTTGCTGACAGAAAAAGGAACATTCAGTACTTC
TRBJ2-7 . few TRBV20-1 CSARARGKTYEQYF TGCAGTGCTAGAGCCCGGGGAAAAACCTACGAGCAGTACTTC
TRBJ1-5 TRBD1 . TRBV5-5 CASSHSPTGGMRRPQHF TGTGCCAGCAGCCATAGCCCGACAGGGGGGATGAGAAGGCCCCAGCATTTT
TRBJ2-1 . few TRBV15 CATSRRSSYNEQFF TGTGCCACCAGCAGAAGGAGCTCCTACAATGAGCAGTTCTTC
TRBJ1-6 . . TRBV20-1 CSAREGINSPLHF TGCAGTGCTAGAGAAGGGATTAATTCACCCCTCCACTTT
TRBJ1-5 . . TRBV28 CASSLTTQPQHF TGTGCCAGCAGTTTAACTACGCAGCCCCAGCATTTT
TRBJ2-7 . few TRBV3-1 CASSQGITYEQYF TGCGCCAGCAGCCAAGGGATTACCTACGAGCAGTACTTC
TRBJ2-1 TRBD2 . TRBV7-3 CASSLTVGLAGAYNEQFF TGTGCCAGCAGCTTAACGGTAGGACTAGCGGGAGCTTACAATGAGCAGTTCTTC
TRBJ2-4 . few TRBV10-3 CAISESAATKNIQYF TGTGCCATCAGTGAGTCGGCAGCAACCAAAAACATTCAGTACTTC
TRBJ1-6 . . TRBV18 CASSLGPRANSPHF TGTGCCAGCTCACTGGGCCCCAGGGCGAATTCACCCCACTTT
TRBJ2-1 . few TRBV10-3 CAISELSSGSDNNEQFF TGTGCCATCAGTGAGTTATCCTCGGGTTCCGATAACAATGAGCAGTTCTTC
TRBJ2-7 . . TRBV6-2/TRBV6-3 CASSLPGHYEQYF TGTGCCAGCAGCCTACCAGGGCACTACGAGCAGTACTTC
TRBJ2-7 . . TRBV18 CASKGPGQIHHEQYF TGTGCCAGTAAGGGTCCGGGACAAATCCACCACGAGCAGTACTTC
TRBJ1-2 . few TRBV6-5 CASSYSGGKGYTF TGTGCCAGCAGTTACTCGGGGGGTAAGGGCTACACCTTC
TRBJ1-1 TRBD1 . TRBV19 CASSNPGQGDAEAFF TGTGCCAGTAGTAATCCTGGACAGGGCGACGCTGAAGCTTTCTTT
TRBJ2-3 . few TRBV25-1 CASSESEWRQQYF TGTGCCAGCAGTGAATCTGAGTGGAGGCAGCAGTATTTT
TRBJ2-3 . . TRBV12-3/TRBV12-4 CASSFETGAPDTQYF TGTGCCAGCAGTTTTGAGACAGGCGCCCCAGATACGCAGTATTTT
TRBJ2-7 TRBD2 . TRBV4-2 CASSLDTAGGPEEQYF TGTGCCAGCAGCCTCGACACAGCGGGGGGGCCAGAGGAGCAGTACTTC
TRBJ1-2 . few TRBV21-1 CASSNDGEWGGYTF TGTGCCAGCAGCAATGACGGCGAATGGGGTGGCTACACCTTC
TRBJ1-5 . few TRBV12-3/TRBV12-4 CASSLALAGQPQHF TGTGCCAGCAGTTTAGCGCTGGCAGGTCAGCCCCAGCATTTT
TRBJ2-1 TRBD1 . TRBV7-2 CASSPRQSRDSYNEQFF TGTGCCAGCAGCCCACGGCAATCACGGGACAGTTACAATGAGCAGTTCTTC
TRBJ2-7 TRBD1 many TRBV5-5 CASSLVGDSSYEQYF TGTGCCAGCAGCTTGGTGGGGGACAGCTCCTACGAGCAGTACTTC
TRBJ2-7 . many TRBV6-6 CASSYSTTYEQYF TGTGCCAGCAGTTACTCCACGACCTACGAGCAGTACTTC
TRBJ2-7 TRBD1 . TRBV11-2 CASSVDRELYEQYF TGTGCCAGCAGCGTGGACAGGGAGCTCTACGAGCAGTACTTC
TRBJ1-6 TRBD1 . TRBV20-1 CSASTQGANSPLHF TGCAGTGCTAGTACACAGGGGGCTAATTCACCCCTCCACTTT